The 3 T cell receptor beta chains below come from one sample, sequenced in a study of blood T cells in healthy people across ages. Next came a second PCR, run for about 7 to 12 cycles, which used a sample-barcoded 5' primer along with a J-beta primer mix. Each CDR3 protein is one row after TCRdb ran MiXCR on the 5' RACE reads. The sample includes about 640,000 distinct CDR3 sequences, roughly three fifths of them seen just once. Sequencing input: blood. The source is a man aged 55 to 69 in good health.

This clonotype occurred once. The rearrangement joins TRBV4-1 to TRBJ1-4; weak D call: TRBD1 (6 bases). Trimming stripped 4 bases from V and 5 bases from J, with 11 bases between. The CDR3 is 14 residues long. From germline, CDR1 is MGHRA and CDR2 YSYEKL. The CDR3 region has the DNA TGCGCCAGCAGCCGACAGGAGAGAAATGAAAAACTGTTTTTT. This translates into CASSRQERNEKLFF.

The chain employs TRBV28 and TRBJ1-4, with 7 bases identical to TRBD1. The CDR3 is 16 amino acids. Germline-derived CDR1 and CDR2 are MDHEN and SYDVKM. With V trimmed by 7 bases and J by 7 bases, 15 bases remained unmatched. CDR3 protein: CASTPLGAGGSEKLFF. The CDR3, as DNA: TGTGCCAGCACTCCCTTAGGGGCAGGGGGAAGTGAAAAACTGTTTTTT.

The chain recombines TRBV7-2 with TRBJ2-2; maybe TRBD1 (6 bases). The germline V gene encodes CDR1 SGHTA and CDR2 FQGNSA. The ends were cut back, 5 bases at V and 4 bases at J, with 8 bases in the middle. CDR3 length equals 13 residues. The CDR3 sequence: CASSRQATGELFF. CDR3 nucleotide sequence: TGTGCCAGCAGCCGACAGGCCACCGGGGAGCTGTTTTTT.